One sample yielded the 10 T cell receptor beta chains listed below, sequenced in a study of blood T cell repertoires in COVID-19. The protocol was immunoSEQ multiplex PCR, while the TCRdb copy is restricted to in-frame clones and leaves out a portion. The table records 300,000 to 450,000 clones, about 89% of them present only once. Sequencing was done on a sample of peripheral blood. The source is a woman in her sixties or seventies with COVID-19, enrolled during active disease.

This sequence joins TRBV7-3 and TRBJ1-3; D ambiguous. The ends were cut back, 5 bases at V and 4 bases at J, with 12 bases in the middle. This CDR3 spans 14 amino acids. CDR1 SGHTA and CDR2 FQGTGA come from the germline V gene. CDR3 region: CASSPGSQGNTIYF. The CDR3 DNA reads TGTGCCAGCAGCCCCGGATCACAGGGAAACACCATATATTTT.

This rearrangement joins TRBV19 to TRBJ2-7; TRBD1 might be the D (6 bases). This CDR3 is 15 amino acids long. V gave up 7 bases and J gave up 0 bases, with 16 bases separating them. Germline V CDR1 and CDR2: LNHDA, SQIVND (reference sequence). This chain's CDR3 is CASKFRDTDSYEQYF. CDR3 nucleotide sequence: TGTGCCAGTAAGTTCCGGGACACCGACTCCTACGAGCAGTACTTC. Full variable domain (remainder filled in from reference TRBV19 and TRBJ2-7): DGGITQSPKYLFRKEGQNVTLSCEQNLNHDAMYWYRQDPGQGLRLIYYSQIVNDFQKGDIAEGYSVSREKKESFPLTVTSAQKNPTAFYLCASKFRDTDSYEQYFGPGTRLTVT.

This chain connects TRBV19 to TRBJ2-7; D is undetermined. Germline CDR1 LNHDA, CDR2 SQIVND (reference sequence). V lost 0 bases, J lost 1 base, and 4 bases lay in between. The CDR3 has 13 residues. The CDR3 DNA is TGTGCCAGTAGTATAGACCTATCCTACGAGCAGTACTTC. Translation gives CASSIDLSYEQYF.

This CDR3 is CASSMGGTGSQETQYF. The CDR3 bases are TGTGCCAGTAGTATGGGGGGGACAGGGTCCCAAGAGACCCAGTACTTC. The rearrangement joins TRBV19 to TRBJ2-5; TRBD1 matches 9 bases. V lost 3 bases, J lost 1 base, and 6 bases stayed unmatched. Germline V gene lookup returns CDR1 LNHDA and CDR2 SQIVND (reference sequence). The CDR3 is 16 residues long.

This chain uses TRBV2 with TRBJ1-2; 8 nucleotides align to TRBD1. This CDR3 has 15 amino acids. The germline V gene encodes CDR1 SNHLY and CDR2 FYNNEI. J was trimmed by 2 bases and V by 5 bases; bases with no gene match: 7. In DNA, the CDR3 is TGTGCCAGCAGTCTCCCTGGACAGGGAAACTATGGCTACACCTTC. Protein sequence: CASSLPGQGNYGYTF.

The CDR3 sequence: CASSWTGTGSNSGNTIYF. The CDR3 nucleotides are TGTGCCAGCAGCTGGACCGGGACAGGGTCTAATTCTGGAAACACCATATATTTT. The rearrangement links TRBV7-2 to TRBJ1-3; 9 bases line up with TRBD1. The CDR3 extends over 18 amino acids. The V segment lost 4 bases and the J segment 1 base; nucleotides outside the gene matches: 11. CDR1 is SGHTA and CDR2 is FQGNSA in the germline V gene.

In this sample, this clone turned up a few times. The chain combines TRBV21-1 with TRBJ2-5; TRBD2, the D gene given by the table, was not confirmed from the DNA. TRBV21-1 constitutes a pseudogene. The CDR3 is 21 amino acids. Here the CDR3 DNA reads TGTGCCAGCAGCAAATTGAGGATGTCAGCGGGGGCCACCTTGTACCAAGAGACCCAGTACTTC. Its translation is CASSKLRMSAGATLYQETQYF.

The V and J genes are TRBV4-1 and TRBJ2-2; D perhaps matches TRBD2 (6 bases). Germline loops: CDR1 MGHRA, CDR2 YSYEKL. The CDR3 contains 16 residues. The V end was cut by 3 bases, the J end by 7 bases, with 18 bases between. The CDR3 is CASSHPGLSRSGELFF. CDR3 DNA: TGCGCCAGCAGCCACCCGGGACTTTCCCGGAGCGGGGAGCTGTTTTTT.

The chain uses TRBV4-1 and TRBJ2-4; the D is unclear. V dropped 1 base and J dropped 0 bases, with 16 bases sitting between them. The length of the CDR3 is 18 residues. Germline V gene sequence: CDR1 MGHRA, CDR2 YSYEKL. This CDR3 reads CASSQGPTLRLAKNIQYF. The CDR3 DNA reads TGCGCCAGCAGCCAAGGACCTACCCTCAGGTTAGCCAAAAACATTCAGTACTTC.

This chain joins TRBV5-1 and TRBJ1-4; D is perhaps TRBD1 (5 bases). The CDR3 is 16 residues long. In germline, CDR1 is SGHRS, CDR2 YFSETQ. Trimming cost V 0 bases and J 3 bases, with 12 bases left between them. The CDR3 is CASSLETGASNEKLFF. CDR3 sequence (DNA): TGCGCCAGCAGCTTGGAAACAGGAGCATCTAATGAAAAACTGTTTTTT.